This TCR beta chain was sequenced for a study of blood T cell repertoires in COVID-19. Study-wide background: Acute and convalescent COVID-19 samples came from the United States, Italy and Spain.

This CDR3 is built from 13 residues. Germline V CDR1 and CDR2: ENHRY, SYGVKD. The V end was cut by 5 bases, the J end by 2 bases, with 9 bases between. As processed by the authors: Using reference gene primer amplification, nucleated cell counts were estimated. TCRdb's table, derived via immunoSEQ multiplex PCR, lists solely in-frame clones and lacks some. The D gene and trimming were derived from the DNA, and the V and J assignments and clone size from that table. The data contain approximately 200,000 clones, roughly nine tenths of them singletons. Categorization into cohorts depended on clinical history that participants reported.

Material: PBMCs or T cells enriched from blood (not recorded which). This sequence was found in a young man who had recovered from COVID-19. The chain uses TRBV10-3 and TRBJ1-1; no definite D call. CDR3 in DNA: TGTGCCATCAGTCGGGAGGTCAACACTGAAGCTTTCTTT. Its protein product is CAISREVNTEAFF.